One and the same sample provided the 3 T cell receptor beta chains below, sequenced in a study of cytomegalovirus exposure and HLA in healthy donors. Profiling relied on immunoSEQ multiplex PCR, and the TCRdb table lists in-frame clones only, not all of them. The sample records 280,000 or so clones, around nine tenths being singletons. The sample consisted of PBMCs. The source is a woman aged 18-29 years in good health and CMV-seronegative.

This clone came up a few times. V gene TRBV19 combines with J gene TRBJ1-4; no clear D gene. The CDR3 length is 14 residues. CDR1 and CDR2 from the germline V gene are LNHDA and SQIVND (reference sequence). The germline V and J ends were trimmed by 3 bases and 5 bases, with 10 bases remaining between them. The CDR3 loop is CASSMGRLNEKLFF. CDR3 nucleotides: TGTGCCAGTAGTATGGGTAGACTCAATGAAAAACTGTTTTTT.

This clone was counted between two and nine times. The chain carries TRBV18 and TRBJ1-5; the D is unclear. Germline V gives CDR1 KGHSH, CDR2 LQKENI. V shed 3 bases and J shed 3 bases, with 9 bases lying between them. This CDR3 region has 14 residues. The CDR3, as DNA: TGTGCCAGCTCACCCTGGGGAGACAATCAGCCCCAGCATTTT. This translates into CASSPWGDNQPQHF.

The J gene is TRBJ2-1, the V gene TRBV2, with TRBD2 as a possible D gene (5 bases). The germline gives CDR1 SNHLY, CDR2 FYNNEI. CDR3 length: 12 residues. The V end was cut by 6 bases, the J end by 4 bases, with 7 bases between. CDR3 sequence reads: CASRDWYNEQFF. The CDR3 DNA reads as TGTGCCAGCAGGGACTGGTACAATGAGCAGTTCTTC.